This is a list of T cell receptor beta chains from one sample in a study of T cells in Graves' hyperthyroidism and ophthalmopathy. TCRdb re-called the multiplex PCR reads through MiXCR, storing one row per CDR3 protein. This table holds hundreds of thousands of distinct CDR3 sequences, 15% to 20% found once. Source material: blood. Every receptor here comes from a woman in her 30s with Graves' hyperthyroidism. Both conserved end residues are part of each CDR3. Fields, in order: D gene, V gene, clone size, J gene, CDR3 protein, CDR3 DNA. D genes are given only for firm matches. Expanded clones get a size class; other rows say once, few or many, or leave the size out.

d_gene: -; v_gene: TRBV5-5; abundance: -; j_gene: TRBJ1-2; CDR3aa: CASSLVQRFFYGYTF; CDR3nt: TGTGCCAGCAGCTTGGTTCAGAGGTTCTTCTATGGCTACACCTTC
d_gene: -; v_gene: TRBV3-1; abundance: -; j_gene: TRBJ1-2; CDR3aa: CASSHPQGGYTF; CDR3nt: TGTGCCAGCAGCCACCCACAGGGTGGCTACACCTTC
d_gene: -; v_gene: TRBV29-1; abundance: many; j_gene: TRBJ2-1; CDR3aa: CSVERGNEQFF; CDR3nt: TGCAGCGTTGAGAGGGGGAATGAGCAGTTCTTC
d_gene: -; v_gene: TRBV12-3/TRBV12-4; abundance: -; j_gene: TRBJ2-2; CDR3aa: CASSESTGELFF; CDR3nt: TGTGCCAGCAGCGAGAGTACCGGGGAGCTGTTTTTT
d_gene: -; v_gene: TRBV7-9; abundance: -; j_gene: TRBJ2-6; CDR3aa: CASSLALEPRGLRPSGANVLTF; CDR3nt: TGTGCCAGCAGCTTAGCGCTGGAACCACGGGGCTTACGCCCATCTGGGGCCAACGTCCTGACTTTC
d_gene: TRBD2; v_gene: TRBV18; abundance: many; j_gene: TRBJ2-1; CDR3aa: CASSPPLSGRNEQFF; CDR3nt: TGTGCCAGCTCACCACCGCTAAGCGGGAGGAATGAGCAGTTCTTC
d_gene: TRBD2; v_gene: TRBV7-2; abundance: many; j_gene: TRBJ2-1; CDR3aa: CASSFMTSGYNEQFF; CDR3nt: TGTGCCAGCAGCTTCATGACTAGCGGCTACAATGAGCAGTTCTTC
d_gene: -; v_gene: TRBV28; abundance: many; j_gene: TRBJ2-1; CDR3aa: CASSGYSFGNEQFF; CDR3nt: TGTGCCAGCAGTGGGTATAGTTTCGGCAATGAGCAGTTCTTC
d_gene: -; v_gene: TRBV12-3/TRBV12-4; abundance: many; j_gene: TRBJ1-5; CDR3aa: CASSPGRGSNQPQHF; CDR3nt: TGTGCCAGCAGCCCGGGGCGGGGGAGCAATCAGCCCCAGCATTTT
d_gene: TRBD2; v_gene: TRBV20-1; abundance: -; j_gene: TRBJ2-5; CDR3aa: CSARDTSGRRGETQYF; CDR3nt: TGCAGTGCTAGGGATACTAGCGGGAGGAGGGGGGAGACCCAGTACTTC
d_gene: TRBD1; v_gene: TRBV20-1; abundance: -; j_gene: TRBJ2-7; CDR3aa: CSARETPTGYISSSYEQYF; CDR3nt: TGCAGTGCTAGAGAAACCCCGACAGGGTACATTTCAAGCTCCTACGAGCAGTACTTC
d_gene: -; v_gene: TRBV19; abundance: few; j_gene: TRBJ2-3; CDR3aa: CASSKQYTDTQYF; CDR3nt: TGTGCCAGTAGTAAACAGTACACAGATACGCAGTATTTT
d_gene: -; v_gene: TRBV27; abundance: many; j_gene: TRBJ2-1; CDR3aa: CASSLQGPYHNEQFF; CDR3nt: TGTGCCAGCAGTTTACAGGGCCCCTACCACAATGAGCAGTTCTTC
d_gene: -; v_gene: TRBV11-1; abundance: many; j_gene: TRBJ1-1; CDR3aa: CASSQGANEAFF; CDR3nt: TGTGCCAGCTCTCAAGGGGCGAATGAAGCTTTCTTT
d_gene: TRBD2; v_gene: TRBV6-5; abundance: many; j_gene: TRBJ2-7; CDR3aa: CASSYFPPERERNEQYF; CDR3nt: TGTGCCAGCAGTTACTTCCCCCCGGAGCGGGAGAGGAACGAGCAGTACTTC
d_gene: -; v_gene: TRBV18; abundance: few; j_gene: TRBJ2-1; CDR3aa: CASSTRTDQFF; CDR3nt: TGTGCCAGCTCAACAAGGACGGATCAGTTCTTC
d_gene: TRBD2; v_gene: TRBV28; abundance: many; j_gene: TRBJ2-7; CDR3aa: CASSKTSGSYEQYF; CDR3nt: TGTGCCAGCAGTAAGACTAGCGGGAGCTACGAGCAGTACTTC
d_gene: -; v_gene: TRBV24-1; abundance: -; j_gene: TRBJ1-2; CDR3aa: CATNDLGQNYGYTF; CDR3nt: TGTGCCACCAATGACCTCGGACAGAACTATGGCTACACCTTC
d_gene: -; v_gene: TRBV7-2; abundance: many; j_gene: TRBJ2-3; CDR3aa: CASSLVPPGHRTDTQYF; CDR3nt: TGTGCCAGCAGCTTAGTCCCCCCGGGACATCGCACAGATACGCAGTATTTT
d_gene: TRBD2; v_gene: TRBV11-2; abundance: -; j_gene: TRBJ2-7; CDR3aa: CASSISGVTYNEQYF; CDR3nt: TGTGCCAGCAGCATTAGCGGGGTTACCTACAATGAGCAGTACTTC
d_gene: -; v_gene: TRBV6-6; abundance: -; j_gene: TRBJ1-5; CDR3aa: CASSYSDRHYQPQHF; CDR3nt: TGTGCCAGCAGTTACTCTGATCGGCACTATCAGCCCCAGCATTTT
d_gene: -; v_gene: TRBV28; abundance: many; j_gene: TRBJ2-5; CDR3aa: CASSLWAGRETQYF; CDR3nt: TGTGCCAGCAGTTTATGGGCTGGGCGAGAGACCCAGTACTTC
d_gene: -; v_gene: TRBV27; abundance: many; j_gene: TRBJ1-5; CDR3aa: CASPRQPQHF; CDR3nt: TGTGCCAGTCCGAGGCAGCCCCAGCATTTT
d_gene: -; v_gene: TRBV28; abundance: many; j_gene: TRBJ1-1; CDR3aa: CATRVGTEAFF; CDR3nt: TGTGCCACCAGGGTGGGGACTGAAGCTTTCTTT
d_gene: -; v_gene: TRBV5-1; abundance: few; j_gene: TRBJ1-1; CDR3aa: CASSEGRRNTEAFF; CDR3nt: TGCGCCAGCAGCGAGGGACGACGGAACACTGAAGCTTTCTTT
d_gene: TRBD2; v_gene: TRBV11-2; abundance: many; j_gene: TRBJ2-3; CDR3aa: CASSLAGGPTDTQYF; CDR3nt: TGTGCCAGCAGCTTAGCGGGAGGGCCGACAGATACGCAGTATTTT
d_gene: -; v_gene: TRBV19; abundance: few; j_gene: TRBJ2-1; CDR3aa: CASSIGGSYNEQFF; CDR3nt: TGTGCCAGTAGTATCGGGGGCTCCTACAATGAGCAGTTCTTC
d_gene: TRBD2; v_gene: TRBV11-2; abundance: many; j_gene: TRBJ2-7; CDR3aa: CASSLGTSGRSEQYF; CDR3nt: TGTGCCAGCAGCTTAGGGACTAGCGGGAGGTCGGAGCAGTACTTC
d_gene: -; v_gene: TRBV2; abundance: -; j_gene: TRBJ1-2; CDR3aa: CASSELFGKGGYTF; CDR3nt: TGTGCCAGCAGTGAGCTTTTTGGAAAGGGTGGCTACACCTTC
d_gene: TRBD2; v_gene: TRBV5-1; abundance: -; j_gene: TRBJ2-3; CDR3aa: CASSLLPQTSGRAPDTQYF; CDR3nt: TGCGCCAGCAGCTTGCTCCCCCAGACTAGCGGGAGGGCCCCCGATACGCAGTATTTT
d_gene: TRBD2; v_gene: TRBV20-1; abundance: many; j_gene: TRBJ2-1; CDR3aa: CSAKRQTSGDNEQFF; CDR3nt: TGCAGTGCTAAAAGACAGACTAGCGGAGACAATGAGCAGTTCTTC
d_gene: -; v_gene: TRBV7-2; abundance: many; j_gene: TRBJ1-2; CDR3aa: CASSPVVDGGYTF; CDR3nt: TGTGCCAGCAGCCCTGTGGTCGACGGAGGCTACACCTTC
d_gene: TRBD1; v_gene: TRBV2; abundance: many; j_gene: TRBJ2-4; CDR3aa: CASSEGDREQNIQYF; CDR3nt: TGTGCCAGCAGTGAGGGGGACAGGGAACAAAACATTCAGTACTTC
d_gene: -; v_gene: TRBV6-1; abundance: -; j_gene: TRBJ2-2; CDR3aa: CASSEPGSTGELFF; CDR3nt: TGTGCCAGCAGTGAACCAGGGTCCACCGGGGAGCTGTTTTTT
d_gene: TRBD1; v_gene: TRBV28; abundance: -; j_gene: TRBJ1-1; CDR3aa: CASSLAGGGYTEAFF; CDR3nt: TGTGCCAGCAGCTTGGCAGGGGGCGGATATACTGAAGCTTTCTTT
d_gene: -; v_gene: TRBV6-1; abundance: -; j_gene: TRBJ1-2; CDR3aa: CASGQSNYGYTF; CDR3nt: TGTGCCAGCGGGCAGTCTAACTATGGCTACACCTTC
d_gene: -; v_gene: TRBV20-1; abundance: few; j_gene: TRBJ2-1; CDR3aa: CSAIRLARKFF; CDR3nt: TGCAGTGCTATCCGGTTAGCGCGGAAGTTCTTC
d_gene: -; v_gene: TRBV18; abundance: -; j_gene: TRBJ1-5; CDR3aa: CASSPREGGMLDQPQHF; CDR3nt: TGTGCCAGCTCACCTCGGGAAGGGGGTATGCTTGATCAGCCCCAGCATTTT
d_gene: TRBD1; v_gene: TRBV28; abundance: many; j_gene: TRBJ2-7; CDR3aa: CASTMGQVPYEQYF; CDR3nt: TGTGCCAGCACTATGGGACAGGTTCCCTACGAGCAGTACTTC